Shown below are 24 T cell receptor beta chains from a single sample sequenced in a study of cytomegalovirus exposure and HLA in healthy donors. Use of 60 Vbeta and 13 Jbeta primers characterized the PCR. Here immunoSEQ multiplex PCR was the method, and the copy in TCRdb shows in-frame clones only, minus some. The table lists 120,000 or so clones, roughly 80% of them singletons. What was sequenced was PBMCs. All receptors derive from a female donor in good health and CMV-seropositive.

J is TRBJ2-1 and V is TRBV5-1, with 10 positions matching TRBD2. Germline assignment: CDR1 SGHRS and CDR2 YFSETQ. V shed 5 bases, J shed 7 bases, and the junction held 9 bases outside the gene matches. CDR3 length: 15 residues. The CDR3 reads CASSYLAGAPNEQFF. Written as DNA, the CDR3 is TGCGCCAGCAGTTACCTAGCGGGGGCTCCAAATGAGCAGTTCTTC.

J is TRBJ1-3 and V is TRBV5-8; a weak D match, TRBD1 (5 bases). This CDR3 region has 16 residues. The V gene lost 4 bases and the J gene lost 0 bases, with 14 bases spanning the gap. Germline V gives CDR1 SGHTS, CDR2 YDEGEE. The CDR3, as DNA: TGTGCCAGCAGCCCAGGGATCGCAACCTCTGGAAACACCATATATTTT. Protein sequence: CASSPGIATSGNTIYF.

The chain employs TRBV4-3 and TRBJ1-2, with 7 bases fitting TRBD1. J lost 4 bases, V lost 1 base, and 0 bases had no gene match. This CDR3 spans 13 amino acids. Germline CDR1 is LGHNA and CDR2 is YSLEER. The CDR3 loop is CASSQGDSYGYTF. CDR3 sequence (DNA): TGCGCCAGCAGCCAAGGGGACAGCTATGGCTACACCTTC.

V gene TRBV7-2 combines with J gene TRBJ2-1; TRBD2 matches at 9 bases. CDR3 length equals 15 residues. The ends lost 5 bases at V and 4 bases at J; junction bases unmatched: 6. Per the germline V gene, CDR1 is SGHTA and CDR2 is FQGNSA. The CDR3 here is CASSPSSGGYNEQFF. The CDR3 DNA is TGTGCCAGCAGCCCGTCCAGCGGGGGGTACAATGAGCAGTTCTTC.

This clone was detected only once. The chain joins TRBV19 to TRBJ1-5; the match to TRBD1 covers 7 bases. CDR3 length: 14 residues. Trimming removed 9 bases from V and 4 bases from J; junction bases left unmatched: 9. Germline V gene sequence: CDR1 LNHDA, CDR2 SQIVND (reference sequence). The CDR3: CASASDRVNQPQHF. Here the CDR3 DNA reads TGTGCCAGCGCCTCAGACAGGGTAAATCAGCCCCAGCATTTT.

The rearrangement joins TRBV27 to TRBJ2-7, with 7 bases lining up with TRBD1. Trimming cost V 3 bases and J 4 bases; bases outside gene matches: 3. The CDR3 length is 13 residues. CDR1 and CDR2 (germline): MNHEY, SMNVEV (reference sequence). The CDR3 sequence is CASSFGRGYEQYF. The CDR3 DNA reads TGTGCCAGCAGTTTTGGCAGGGGGTACGAGCAGTACTTC.

The J gene is TRBJ1-1, the V gene TRBV7-3, with D possibly matching TRBD1 (6 bases). V was cut by 5 bases and J by 8 bases, with 18 bases left in between. Germline loops: CDR1 SGHTA, CDR2 FQGTGA. The CDR3 runs 14 residues. CDR3 amino acids: CASSKYGSDREAFF. Written as DNA, the CDR3 is TGTGCCAGCAGCAAGTACGGGTCCGACAGGGAAGCTTTCTTT.

V and J are TRBV5-1 and TRBJ2-3; 9 bases match TRBD1. There are 16 residues in the CDR3. Germline V lookup: CDR1 SGHRS, CDR2 YFSETQ. The V segment lost 1 base and the J segment 6 bases; nucleotides outside the gene matches: 9. The DNA of the CDR3 is TGCGCCAGCAGCTTGCTCGGGGGACAGGGAAGGGATACGCAGTATTTT. This translates into CASSLLGGQGRDTQYF. The whole variable domain, filled in from reference TRBV5-1 and TRBJ2-3, reads KAGVTQTPRYLIKTRGQQVTLSCSPISGHRSVSWYQQTPGQGLQFLFEYFSETQRNKGNFPGRFSGRQFSNSRSEMNVSTLELGDSALYLCASSLLGGQGRDTQYFGPGTRLTVL.

The chain employs TRBV5-1 and TRBJ2-7, with unresolved D. V gave up 0 bases and J gave up 0 bases, with 7 bases separating them. Germline values: CDR1 SGHRS, CDR2 YFSETQ. The CDR3 runs 14 residues. CDR3 DNA: TGCGCCAGCAGCTTGGATTCAGTCTCCTACGAGCAGTACTTC. It translates to CASSLDSVSYEQYF.

The V and J genes are TRBV6-7 and TRBJ2-7; 7 bases match TRBD1. TRBV6-7 is marked as an open reading frame, function uncertain. The CDR3 spans 18 residues. Germline trimming cut 6 bases from V and 6 bases from J; bases unmatched to any gene: 23. In nucleotides, the CDR3 is TGTGCCAGCAGCTACCCCCCCGACAGGGCAAATCGTAGGGTCGAGCAGTACTTC. It translates to CASSYPPDRANRRVEQYF.

The chain is built from TRBV9 and TRBJ2-5; TRBD2 matches at 7 bases. The length of the CDR3 is 13 residues. The J segment lost 5 bases and the V segment lost 3 bases, leaving 4 bases of the junction unmatched. Germline values: CDR1 SGDLS, CDR2 YYNGEE. The CDR3 here is CASSGRLAETQYF. In DNA form, the CDR3 reads TGTGCCAGCAGCGGCCGACTAGCTGAGACCCAGTACTTC.

The J gene is TRBJ2-7, the V gene TRBV4-1, with 7 bases lining up with TRBD1. V lost 1 base, J lost 2 bases, and 5 bases stayed unmatched. The germline gives CDR1 MGHRA, CDR2 YSYEKL. The CDR3 has 15 residues. The CDR3 nucleotides read TGCGCCAGCAGCCAAGGACAGGGCATTCCCTACGAGCAGTACTTC. Its protein is CASSQGQGIPYEQYF.

The chain links TRBV29-1 to TRBJ2-3; 7 bases match TRBD1. Germline V CDR1 and CDR2: SQVTM, ANQGSEA. CDR3 length equals 14 residues. J gave up 5 bases and V 8 bases, and 13 bases lay outside the gene matches. Here the CDR3 DNA reads TGCAGCACAAGGGGTGTAACAGGGGAAGATACGCAGTATTTT. Protein product: CSTRGVTGEDTQYF.

The V gene is TRBV14, the J gene TRBJ2-7, with a weak D call TRBD1 (5 bases). V was shortened by 3 bases and J by 4 bases, with 16 bases between the two germline ends. CDR1 is SGHDN and CDR2 is FVKESK in the germline V gene. This CDR3 has 15 residues. CDR3 DNA sequence: TGTGCCAGCAGCCAGGCAGGGAAGAAAGAGTACGAGCAGTACTTC. Its protein product is CASSQAGKKEYEQYF.

This rearrangement joins TRBV29-1 to TRBJ2-7; 7 nucleotides agree with TRBD1. This CDR3 contains 13 residues. Germline values: CDR1 SQVTM, CDR2 ANQGSEA. V lost 7 bases to trimming and J lost 3 bases; unmatched junction nucleotides: 9. CDR3 residues: CSATGTSNYEQYF. The CDR3 nucleotides read TGCAGCGCGACAGGGACAAGTAACTACGAGCAGTACTTC.

The V gene is TRBV4-3, the J gene TRBJ1-3; a weak D match, TRBD1 (6 bases). Germline loops: CDR1 LGHNA, CDR2 YSLEER. This CDR3 has 14 amino acids. V was clipped by 4 bases and J by 2 bases, with 9 bases between them. CDR3 sequence: CASSLRGTGNTIYF. The CDR3 DNA is TGCGCCAGCAGCCTCAGGGGCACTGGAAACACCATATATTTT.

This clone showed up just a few times. The chain couples TRBV6-1 to TRBJ1-4; 8 nucleotides match TRBD1. Losses at the gene ends were 5 bases for V and 4 bases for J; bases not matched to a gene: 6. Germline-derived CDR1 and CDR2 are MNHNS and SASEGT. The CDR3 has 15 amino acids. The CDR3 nucleotides are TGTGCCAGCAGTCCCCTAGGACAGGGTAATGAAAAACTGTTTTTT. This codes for CASSPLGQGNEKLFF.

The rearrangement links TRBV7-9 to TRBJ1-1, with a tentative D call TRBD1 (6 bases). CDR3 size: 13 residues. The germline V gene encodes CDR1 SEHNR and CDR2 FQNEAQ (reference sequence). V dropped 10 bases and J dropped 5 bases, with 17 bases sitting between them. CDR3 amino acids: CATWDTWGTEAFF. Written as DNA, the CDR3 is TGTGCCACCTGGGACACCTGGGGGACTGAAGCTTTCTTT.

This clone has a single count. This rearrangement joins TRBV15 to TRBJ1-2, with 7 bases lining up with TRBD1. Germline CDR1 LNHNV, CDR2 YYDKDF (reference sequence). J gave up 3 bases and V 3 bases, and 7 bases lay outside the gene matches. CDR3 length: 15 residues. CDR3 DNA: TGTGCCACCAGCAGGGAGAGGGGGCCCTACTATGGCTACACCTTC. Translated: CATSRERGPYYGYTF.

The chain links TRBV21-1 to TRBJ2-3; the tabulated D call, TRBD2, remains unverified against the DNA. TRBV21-1 is noted as a pseudogene. The CDR3 totals 18 residues. The CDR3 loop reads CATLESGGRCMDTDTQYF. In DNA form, the CDR3 reads TGTGCCACCTTGGAATCGGGGGGGAGGTGTATGGACACAGATACGCAGTATTTT.

DNA for the CDR3: TGTGCCAGCAGCTTTAGTGGGACAGGCGGAAACACCATATATTTT. It yields the protein CASSFSGTGGNTIYF. The chain has TRBV7-6 and TRBJ1-3; 8 bases agree with TRBD1. CDR1 is SGHVS, CDR2 FNYEAQ, per germline. The CDR3 runs to 15 residues. V lost 3 bases and J lost 4; bases outside the gene matches: 5. The variable domain in full, with the rest retrieved from reference TRBV7-6 and TRBJ1-3, is GAGVSQSPRYKVTKRGQDVALRCDPISGHVSLYWYRQALGQGPEFLTYFNYEAQQDKSGLPNDRFSAERPEGSISTLTIQRTEQRDSAMYRCASSFSGTGGNTIYFGEGSWLTVV.

The J gene is TRBJ2-5, the V gene TRBV30, with 7 bases identical to TRBD2. Germline CDR1 and CDR2: GTSNPN and SVGIG (reference sequence). The ends lost 3 bases at V and 5 bases at J; junction bases unmatched: 9. The CDR3 contains 14 residues. The CDR3 coding sequence is TGTGCCTGGAGGGGGGGGTCCGGCGGGGAGACCCAGTACTTC. Amino acid sequence: CAWRGGSGGETQYF.

The chain links TRBV6-6 to TRBJ1-5; D is undetermined. Germline assignment: CDR1 MNHNY and CDR2 SVGAGI (reference sequence). This CDR3 is built from 13 residues. Trimming removed 6 bases at V and 4 bases at J, with 10 bases between. The CDR3 is CASSPTGNQPQHF. DNA for the CDR3: TGTGCCAGCAGCCCGACGGGGAATCAGCCCCAGCATTTT.

V and J are TRBV7-9 and TRBJ2-2, with a tentative D call TRBD1 (5 bases). CDR1 is SEHNR and CDR2 is FQNEAQ in the germline V gene (reference sequence). V lost 3 bases to trimming and J lost 3 bases, with 14 bases between them. This CDR3 has 16 residues. The DNA for the CDR3 is TGTGCCAGCAGCTTTAAGGGGCAGAGTTACACCGGGGAGCTGTTTTTT. Encoded protein: CASSFKGQSYTGELFF.